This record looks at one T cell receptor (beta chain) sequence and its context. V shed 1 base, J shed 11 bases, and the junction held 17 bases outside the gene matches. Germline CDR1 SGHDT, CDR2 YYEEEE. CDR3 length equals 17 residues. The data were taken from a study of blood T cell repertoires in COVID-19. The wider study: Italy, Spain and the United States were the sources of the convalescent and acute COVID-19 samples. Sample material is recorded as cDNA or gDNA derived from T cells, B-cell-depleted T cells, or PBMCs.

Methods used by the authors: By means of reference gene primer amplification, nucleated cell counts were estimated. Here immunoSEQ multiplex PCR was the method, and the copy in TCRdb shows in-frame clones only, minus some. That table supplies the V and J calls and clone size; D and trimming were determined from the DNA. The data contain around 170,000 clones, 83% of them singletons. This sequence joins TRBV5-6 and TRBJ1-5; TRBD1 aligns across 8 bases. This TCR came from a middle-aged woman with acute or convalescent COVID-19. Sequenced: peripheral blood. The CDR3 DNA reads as TGTGCCAGCAGCTTGTCCACAGCCAGGGGGCCACCTCTGTCCCAGCATTTT. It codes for CASSLSTARGPPLSQHF.